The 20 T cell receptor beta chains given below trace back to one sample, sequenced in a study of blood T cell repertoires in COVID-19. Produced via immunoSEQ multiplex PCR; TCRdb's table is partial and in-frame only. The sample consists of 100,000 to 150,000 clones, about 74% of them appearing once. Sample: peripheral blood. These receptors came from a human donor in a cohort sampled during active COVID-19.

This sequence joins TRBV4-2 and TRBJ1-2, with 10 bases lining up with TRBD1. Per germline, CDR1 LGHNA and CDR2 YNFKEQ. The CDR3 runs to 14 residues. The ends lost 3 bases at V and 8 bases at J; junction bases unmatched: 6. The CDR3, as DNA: TGTGCCAGCAGCCAGGGAGGGACAGGGGACGGCTACACCTTC. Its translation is CASSQGGTGDGYTF.

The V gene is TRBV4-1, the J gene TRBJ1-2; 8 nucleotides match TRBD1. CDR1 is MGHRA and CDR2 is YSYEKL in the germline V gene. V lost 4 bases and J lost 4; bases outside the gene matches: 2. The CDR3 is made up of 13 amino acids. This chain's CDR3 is CASSLDRGYGYTF. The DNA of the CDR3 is TGCGCCAGCAGCCTCGACAGGGGCTATGGCTACACCTTC.

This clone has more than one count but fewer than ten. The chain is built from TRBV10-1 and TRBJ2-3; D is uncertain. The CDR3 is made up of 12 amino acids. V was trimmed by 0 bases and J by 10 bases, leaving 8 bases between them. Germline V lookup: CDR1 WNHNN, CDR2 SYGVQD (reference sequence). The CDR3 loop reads CASSESVIAQYF. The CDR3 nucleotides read TGCGCCAGCAGTGAGTCGGTCATAGCGCAGTATTTT.

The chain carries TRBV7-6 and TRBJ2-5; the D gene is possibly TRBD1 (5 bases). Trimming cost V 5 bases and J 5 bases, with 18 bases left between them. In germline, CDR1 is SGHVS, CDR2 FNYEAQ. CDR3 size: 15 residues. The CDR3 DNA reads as TGTGCCAGCAGCCCGAGCTGGGCAGGGTGGGAGACCCAGTACTTC. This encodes CASSPSWAGWETQYF. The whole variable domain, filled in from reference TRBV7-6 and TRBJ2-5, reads GAGVSQSPRYKVTKRGQDVALRCDPISGHVSLYWYRQALGQGPEFLTYFNYEAQQDKSGLPNDRFSAERPEGSISTLTIQRTEQRDSAMYRCASSPSWAGWETQYFGPGTRLLVL.

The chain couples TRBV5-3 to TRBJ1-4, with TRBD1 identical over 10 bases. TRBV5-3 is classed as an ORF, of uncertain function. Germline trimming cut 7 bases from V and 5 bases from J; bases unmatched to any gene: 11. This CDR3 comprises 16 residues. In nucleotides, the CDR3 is TGTGCCAGATTTTGGGGGGACAGGGGCCCGAATGAAAAACTGTTTTTT. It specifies CARFWGDRGPNEKLFF.

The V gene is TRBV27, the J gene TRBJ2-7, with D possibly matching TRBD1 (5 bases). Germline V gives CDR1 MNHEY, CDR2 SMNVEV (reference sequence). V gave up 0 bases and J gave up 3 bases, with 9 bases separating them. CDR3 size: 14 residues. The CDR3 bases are TGTGCCAGCAGTTTATCGACAGCCGGCTACGAGCAGTACTTC. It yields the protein CASSLSTAGYEQYF.

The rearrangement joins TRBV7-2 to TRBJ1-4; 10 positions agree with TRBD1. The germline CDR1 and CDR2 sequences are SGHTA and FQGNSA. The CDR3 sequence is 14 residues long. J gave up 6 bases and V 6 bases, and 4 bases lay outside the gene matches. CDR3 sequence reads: CASRRTGGDEKLFF. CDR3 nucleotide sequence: TGTGCCAGCAGACGGACAGGGGGTGATGAAAAACTGTTTTTT.

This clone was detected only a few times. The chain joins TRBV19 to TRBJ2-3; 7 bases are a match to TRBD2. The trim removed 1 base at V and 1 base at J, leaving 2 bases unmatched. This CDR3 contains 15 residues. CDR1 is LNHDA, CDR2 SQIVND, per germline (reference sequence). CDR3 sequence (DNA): TGTGCCAGTAGTATAGTGGCGGGGGGCACAGATACGCAGTATTTT. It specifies CASSIVAGGTDTQYF.

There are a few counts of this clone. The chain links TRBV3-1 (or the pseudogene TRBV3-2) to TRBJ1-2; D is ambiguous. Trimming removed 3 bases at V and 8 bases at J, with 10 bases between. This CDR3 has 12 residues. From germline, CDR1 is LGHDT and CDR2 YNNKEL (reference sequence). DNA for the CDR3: TGTGCCAGCAGCCAGGGGAGGTCCGGCTACACCTTC. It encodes CASSQGRSGYTF.

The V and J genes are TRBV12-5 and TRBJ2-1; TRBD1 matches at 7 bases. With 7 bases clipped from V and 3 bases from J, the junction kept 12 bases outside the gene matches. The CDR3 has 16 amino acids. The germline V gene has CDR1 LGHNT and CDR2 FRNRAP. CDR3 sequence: CASDPPQGNFYNEQFF. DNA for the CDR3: TGTGCTAGTGACCCCCCACAGGGGAACTTCTACAATGAGCAGTTCTTC.

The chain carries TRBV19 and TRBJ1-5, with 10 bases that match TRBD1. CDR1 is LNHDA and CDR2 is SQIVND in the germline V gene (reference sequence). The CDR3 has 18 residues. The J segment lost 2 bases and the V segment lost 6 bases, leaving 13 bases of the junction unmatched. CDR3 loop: CASSAGDRGRGGNQPQHF. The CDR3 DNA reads TGTGCCAGTAGCGCAGGAGACAGGGGGCGTGGTGGCAATCAGCCCCAGCATTTT.

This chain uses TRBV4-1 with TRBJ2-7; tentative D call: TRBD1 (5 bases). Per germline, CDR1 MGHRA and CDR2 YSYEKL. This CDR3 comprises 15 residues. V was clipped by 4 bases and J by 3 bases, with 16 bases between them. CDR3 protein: CASSLKDRTNYEQYF. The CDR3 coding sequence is TGCGCCAGCAGCCTCAAAGACAGAACCAACTACGAGCAGTACTTC.

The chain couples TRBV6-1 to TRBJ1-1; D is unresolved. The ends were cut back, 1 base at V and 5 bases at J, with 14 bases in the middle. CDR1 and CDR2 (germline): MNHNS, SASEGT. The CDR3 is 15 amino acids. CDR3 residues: CASSEVEDRRTEAFF. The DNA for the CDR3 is TGTGCCAGCAGTGAAGTGGAGGACCGGCGGACTGAAGCTTTCTTT.

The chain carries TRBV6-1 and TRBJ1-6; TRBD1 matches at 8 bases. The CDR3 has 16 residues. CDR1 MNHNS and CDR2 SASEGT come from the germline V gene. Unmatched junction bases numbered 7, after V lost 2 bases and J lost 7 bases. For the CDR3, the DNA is TGTGCCAGCAGTGAATTGCCAGGGGGCGGGAATTCACCCCTCCACTTT. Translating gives CASSELPGGGNSPLHF.

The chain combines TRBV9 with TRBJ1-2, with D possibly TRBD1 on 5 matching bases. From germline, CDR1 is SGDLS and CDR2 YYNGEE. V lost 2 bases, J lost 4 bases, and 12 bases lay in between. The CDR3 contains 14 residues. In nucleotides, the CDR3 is TGTGCCAGCAGCGTTGGGGGGGGTAGCTATGGCTACACCTTC. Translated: CASSVGGGSYGYTF. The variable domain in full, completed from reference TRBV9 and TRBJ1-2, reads DSGVTQTPKHLITATGQRVTLRCSPRSGDLSVYWYQQSLDQGLQFLIQYYNGEERAKGNILERFSAQQFPDLHSELNLSSLELGDSALYFCASSVGGGSYGYTFGSGTRLTVV.

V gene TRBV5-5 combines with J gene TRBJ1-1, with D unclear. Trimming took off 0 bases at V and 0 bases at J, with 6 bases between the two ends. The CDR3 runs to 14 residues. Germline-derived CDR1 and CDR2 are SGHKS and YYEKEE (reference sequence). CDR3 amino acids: CASSLGQMNTEAFF. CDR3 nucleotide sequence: TGTGCCAGCAGCTTGGGGCAGATGAACACTGAAGCTTTCTTT. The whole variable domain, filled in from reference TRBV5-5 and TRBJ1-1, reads DAGVTQSPTHLIKTRGQQVTLRCSPISGHKSVSWYQQVLGQGPQFIFQYYEKEERGRGNFPDRFSARQFPNYSSELNVNALLLGDSALYLCASSLGQMNTEAFFGQGTRLTVV.

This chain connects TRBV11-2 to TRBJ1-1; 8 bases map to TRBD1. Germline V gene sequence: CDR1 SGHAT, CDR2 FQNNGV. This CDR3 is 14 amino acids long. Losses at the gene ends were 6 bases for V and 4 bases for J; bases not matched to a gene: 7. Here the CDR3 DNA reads TGTGCCAGCAGGCCCAGGGGGCTTAGCACTGAAGCTTTCTTT. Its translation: CASRPRGLSTEAFF.

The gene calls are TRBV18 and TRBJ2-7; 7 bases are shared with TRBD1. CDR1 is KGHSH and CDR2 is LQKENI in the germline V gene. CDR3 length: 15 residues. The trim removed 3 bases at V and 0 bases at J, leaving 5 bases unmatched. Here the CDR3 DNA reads TGTGCCAGCTCACCTGGAGACAGGGTCTCCTACGAGCAGTACTTC. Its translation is CASSPGDRVSYEQYF.

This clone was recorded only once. The CDR3 loop reads CASSNGGGNLQTQYF. CDR3 nucleotides: TGTGCCAGTAGTAATGGGGGGGGGAATCTTCAGACCCAGTACTTC. The V gene is TRBV19, the J gene TRBJ2-5, with 7 positions matching TRBD2. Unmatched junction bases numbered 11, after V lost 4 bases and J lost 6 bases. Looked up from germline, CDR1 is LNHDA and CDR2 is SQIVND (reference sequence). CDR3 length equals 15 residues.

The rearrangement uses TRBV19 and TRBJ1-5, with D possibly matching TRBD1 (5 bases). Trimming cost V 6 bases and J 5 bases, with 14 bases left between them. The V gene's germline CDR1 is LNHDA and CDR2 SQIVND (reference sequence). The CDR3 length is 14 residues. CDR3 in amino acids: CASRAQGWDQPQHF. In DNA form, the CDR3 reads TGTGCCAGTAGGGCCCAGGGCTGGGATCAGCCCCAGCATTTT.